The text below deals with one T cell receptor beta chain. The CDR3 has 14 residues. The germline V and J ends were trimmed by 0 bases and 2 bases, with 9 bases remaining between them. Germline values: CDR1 SGHNT, CDR2 YYREEE (reference sequence). The data are from a study of shared clonotypes between healthy human individuals. The assay was immunoSEQ multiplex PCR, and TCRdb's table has in-frame clones only and misses some. The sample has over a million clones, 70% to 80% seen once. The gene calls are TRBV5-4 and TRBJ2-7; D perhaps matches TRBD1 (6 bases). The sequencing input was memory CD4+ T cells from PBMCs. Subset of the sample: CD45RA-negative fraction. The TCR originated in a man between 18 and 29 years old in good health. Some clones in this sample may be carry-over from other donors' samples. DNA of the CDR3: TGTGCCAGCAGCTTGGATGGACAGCCCTACGAGCAGTACTTC. Amino acid sequence: CASSLDGQPYEQYF.